The source of this T cell receptor (beta chain) is a study of blood T cell repertoires in COVID-19. For the study at large: The origin of the acute and convalescent COVID-19 samples was the United States, Italy and Spain. PBMCs, B-cell-depleted T cells, or T cells were the source of the cDNA or gDNA that made up the material.

CDR3 length equals 17 residues. Germline V gene lookup returns CDR1 SGHDN and CDR2 FVKESK. Trimming cost V 4 bases and J 8 bases; bases outside gene matches: 15. Authors' processing steps: Reference gene primers were amplified, and this amplification served to estimate nucleated cell counts. The method was immunoSEQ multiplex PCR; TCRdb's version includes in-frame clones alone and lacks a portion of them. D and trimming were read from the DNA, whereas the V and J calls and clone size are those reported in that table. The profile shows 200,000 or so clones, approximately 84% of them singletons. Sequencing used peripheral blood. The sequence was collected from a human donor with acute or convalescent COVID-19. The donor label of this sample is uncertain. This sequence joins TRBV14 and TRBJ2-1; 9 bases align to TRBD2. CDR3 protein: CASSLGGRAGGSYEQFF. The CDR3 DNA reads TGTGCCAGCAGCCTCGGGGGCCGAGCGGGAGGTTCCTATGAGCAGTTCTTC.